Below, 5 T cell receptor beta chains from the same sample are listed, as sequenced in a study of response to subunit inactivated influenza vaccine. TCRdb re-analysed the RT-PCR reads in MiXCR, keeping a single row per CDR3 protein. This table holds about 540,000 distinct CDR3 sequences, less than 15% found once. The sample here was PBMCs from blood, taken approximately 12 days after vaccination. Source of these receptors: a man aged 50 or older who received an inactivated influenza vaccine.

CDR3 region: CSAGTGDHEQYF. For the CDR3, the DNA is TGCAGCGCCGGGACAGGGGATCACGAGCAGTACTTC. The chain links TRBV20-1 to TRBJ2-7; TRBD1 matches 10 bases. Germline values: CDR1 DFQATT, CDR2 SNEGSKA (reference sequence). The CDR3 is made up of 12 amino acids.

This clonotype turned up a few times. The gene calls are TRBV4-2 and TRBJ1-2, with unresolved D. This CDR3 comprises 16 residues. Trimming took off 0 bases at V and 0 bases at J, with 11 bases between the two ends. Germline V gene data show CDR1 as LGHNA and CDR2 as YNFKEQ. The CDR3 reads CASSQEHPTANYGYTF. In nucleotides, the CDR3 is TGTGCCAGCAGCCAAGAGCACCCTACAGCTAACTATGGCTACACCTTC.

The chain carries TRBV7-9 and TRBJ2-1, with no clear D. V shed 4 bases and J shed 9 bases, with 13 bases lying between them. There are 13 residues in the CDR3. Germline V gene data show CDR1 as SEHNR and CDR2 as FQNEAQ (reference sequence). Here the CDR3 DNA reads TGTGCCAGCAGCTCGCCCGGGCCATCTGAGCAGTTCTTC. Translated, it gives CASSSPGPSEQFF.

This clonotype was picked up a small number of times. The chain carries TRBV10-3 and TRBJ2-7, with 9 bases fitting TRBD1. This CDR3 comprises 14 residues. With V trimmed by 4 bases and J by 3 bases, 4 bases remained unmatched. Germline CDR1 and CDR2: ENHRY and SYGVKD. The CDR3, as DNA: TGTGCCATCAGTGGAACAGGGGGCTTCTACGAGCAGTACTTC. It specifies CAISGTGGFYEQYF.

This clonotype turned up a few times. The rearrangement joins TRBV12-3 or TRBV12-4 to TRBJ2-2; 12 bases are a match to TRBD2. The J segment lost 6 bases and the V segment lost 7 bases, leaving 9 bases of the junction unmatched. This CDR3 spans 16 amino acids. The CDR3 here is CASTIGLAGGPGELFF. The CDR3 DNA is TGTGCCAGCACCATAGGGCTAGCGGGAGGGCCCGGGGAGCTGTTTTTT.